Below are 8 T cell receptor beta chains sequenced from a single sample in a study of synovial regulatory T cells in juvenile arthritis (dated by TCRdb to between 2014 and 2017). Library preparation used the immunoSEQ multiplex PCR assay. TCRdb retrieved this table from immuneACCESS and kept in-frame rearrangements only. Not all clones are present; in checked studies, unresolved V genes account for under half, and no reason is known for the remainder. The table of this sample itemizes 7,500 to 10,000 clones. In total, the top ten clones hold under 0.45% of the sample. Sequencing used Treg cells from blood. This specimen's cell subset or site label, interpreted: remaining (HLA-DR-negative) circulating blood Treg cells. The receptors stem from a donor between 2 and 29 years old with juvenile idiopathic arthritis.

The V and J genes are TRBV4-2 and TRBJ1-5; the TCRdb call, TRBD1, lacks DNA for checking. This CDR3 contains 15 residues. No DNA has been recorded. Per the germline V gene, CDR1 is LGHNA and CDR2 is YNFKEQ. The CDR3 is CASSQEGVGNQPQHF.

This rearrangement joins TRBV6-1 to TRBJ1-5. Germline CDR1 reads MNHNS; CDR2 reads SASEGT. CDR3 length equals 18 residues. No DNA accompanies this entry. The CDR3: CASSEALQVGDSNQPQHF.

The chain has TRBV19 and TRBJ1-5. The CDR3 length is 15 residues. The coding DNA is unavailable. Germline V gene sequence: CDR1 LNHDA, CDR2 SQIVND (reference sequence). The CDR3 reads CASIEGGYSNQPQHF.

This chain's CDR3 is CAIGVAGGIGELFF. The V gene is TRBV10-3, the J gene TRBJ2-2; the D call from TCRdb, TRBD2, cannot be confirmed without DNA. CDR3 length equals 14 residues. No nucleotide data were recorded. CDR1 and CDR2 (germline): ENHRY, SYGVKD.

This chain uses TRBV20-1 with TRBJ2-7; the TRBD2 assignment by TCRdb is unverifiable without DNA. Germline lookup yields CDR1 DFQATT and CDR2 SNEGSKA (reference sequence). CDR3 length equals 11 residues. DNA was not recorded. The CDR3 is CSGASPYEQYF.

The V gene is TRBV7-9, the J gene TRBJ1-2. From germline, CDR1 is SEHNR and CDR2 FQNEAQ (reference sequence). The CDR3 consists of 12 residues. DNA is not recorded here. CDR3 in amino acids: CASSLGVYGYTF.

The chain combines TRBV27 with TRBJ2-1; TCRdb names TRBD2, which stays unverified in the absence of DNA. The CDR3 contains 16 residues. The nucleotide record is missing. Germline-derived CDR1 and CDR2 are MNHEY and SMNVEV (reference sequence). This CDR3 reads CASSFYGTSGSHEQFF.

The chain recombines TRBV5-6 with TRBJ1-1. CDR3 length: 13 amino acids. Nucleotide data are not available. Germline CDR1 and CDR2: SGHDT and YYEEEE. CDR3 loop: CASSLTVNTEAFF.